What follows describes a single T cell receptor beta chain. TCRdb's copy holds only in-frame clones and misses some; the assay was immunoSEQ multiplex PCR. Found here are about 73,000 clones, around 80% of them singletons; the top ten hold over 2%. The data belong to a study of OX40 agonist ivuxolimab in advanced cancers. CDR3 length equals 15 residues. V gave up 5 bases and J gave up 5 bases, with 19 bases separating them. Germline V gene data show CDR1 as SEHNR and CDR2 as FQNEAQ (reference sequence). This clonotype originated in an adult with an advanced solid tumor such as melanoma, head and neck, liver or kidney cancer. Sequences were derived from CD4+ or CD8+ T cells sorted from blood, sampled in a trial of the OX40 agonist ivuxolimab. The chain carries TRBV7-9 and TRBJ2-7, with D perhaps assigned TRBD1 or TRBD2 (5 bases each). CDR3 in amino acids: CASSRQQGASDEQYF. The CDR3 DNA sequence: TGTGCCAGCAGCCGTCAGCAGGGAGCATCCGACGAGCAGTACTTC.